This paragraph covers one TCR beta chain sequence. The antigen remains undetermined. This record belongs to a study of blood T cells in healthy people across ages. Findings and caveats of the study: Diversity of TCR beta per million T cells declined in a roughly linear way with age.

A second PCR, run for roughly 7 to 12 cycles, used a sample-barcoded 5' primer plus a J-beta primer mix. Every cDNA was tagged by a template-switch adaptor with 12 random nucleotides. One entry per CDR3 protein, called by TCRdb with MiXCR from the 5' RACE reads. The table shows roughly 800,000 distinct CDR3 sequences, with around 25% occurring only once. V lost 5 bases to trimming and J lost 3 bases; unmatched junction nucleotides: 10. The CDR3 is 14 amino acids. Germline CDR1 and CDR2: DFQATT and SNEGSKA (reference sequence). The same sample was also studied in work on T cells of mothers and their children.

This TCR derives from a boy younger than 18 in good health. Sequencing used blood. This chain links TRBV20-1 with TRBJ2-7; TRBD2 aligns across 7 bases. The CDR3 loop is CSAQDGGGLYEQYF. For the CDR3, the DNA is TGCAGTGCTCAGGACGGGGGAGGGCTCTACGAGCAGTACTTC.